The sequence of this T cell receptor (beta chain) was determined in a study of shared clonotypes between healthy human individuals. Trimming cost V 3 bases and J 7 bases, with 14 bases left between them. CDR1 and CDR2 (germline): SGHRS, YFSETQ. The CDR3 extends over 14 amino acids. Notes on this clone: Its target is not known.

Study observations and caveats: Sharing across a handful of donors was seen in 5% to 5.5% of naive CD4 clonotypes.

Each cell subset's genomic DNA was divided evenly among several immunoSEQ plates. Generated by immunoSEQ multiplex PCR, the TCRdb table keeps only in-frame clones and is missing some. The table lists 2 million to 3 million clones, 93% of them singletons. This clonotype originated in a man younger than 35 in good health. Some clones in this sample may be carry-over from other donors' samples. The genes are TRBV5-1 and TRBJ1-3; D ambiguous. The specimen was naive CD4+ T cells from PBMCs. Subset given: CD45RA+ positively selected. The CDR3 region is CASSSYTSGNTIYF. In DNA, the CDR3 is TGCGCCAGCAGCTCCTATACCTCGGGGAACACCATATATTTT.